This T cell receptor (beta chain) appears in the sequencing data of a study of GPR56 and killer-like receptors on CD4 memory cells (dated by TCRdb to about 2019). Regarding the complete study: The study proposed that the stepwise gain of KLRB1, KLRG1, GPR56 and finally KLRF1 marks human CD4+ memory T-cell differentiation and cytokine production potential. Healthy blood donors in the study were described as age-matched to the liver disease patients, whose median age was roughly 70 years.

The investigation overall reported the following: Clones dominating late populations 4 and 5 were also found in early populations 1 and 2, and this finding was taken by the authors as evidence for linear differentiation. Overlap of TCR repertoires was especially pronounced between late populations 4 and 5, and partly extended to population 3. Clonal frequency was low in the marker-negative population and increased progressively along the proposed pathway, with TCRbeta diversity decreasing accordingly. Rather than covering full repertoires, the diversity and similarity analyses were limited to the 100 most expanded clones in each population.

Prior to TCRbeta sequencing, five KLR/GPR56-defined CD4+ populations were enriched by fluorescence-activated cell sorting. To test a linear memory differentiation pathway, TCRbeta repertoires were sequenced from five CD4+ T-cell subsets defined by expression of KLRB1, KLRG1, GPR56 and KLRF1. TCR-sequenced cells came from peripheral blood of healthy control individuals, reported as five donors in the TCRbeta analysis figure. Heparinized peripheral blood was collected, and every sample was processed within one hour of retrieval. Blood was diluted 1:2 in PBS, and peripheral blood mononuclear cells were then isolated from the diluted blood at room temperature by Biocoll density gradient centrifugation. CD4+ T cells were enriched from freshly isolated PBMCs by magnetic sorting with anti-CD4 MicroBeads before flow sorting. A BD FACSAria II was used to sort CD4+ T cells enriched from PBMCs of healthy donors according to marker expression. Surface staining used anti-KLRB1 clone 191B8, anti-KLRF1 clone 4A4.D10 and anti-KLRG1 clone REA261 antibodies from Miltenyi Biotec.

For CDR1 and CDR2, the germline V gene (reference sequence) lists DFQATT and SNEGSKA. The CDR3 runs 13 amino acids, cysteine and phenylalanine included. DNA is not recorded here. TCRdb shows the sequencer as Illumina HiSeq 2500. For construction of sequencing libraries, the recombined TCRbeta locus was amplified according to a previously published PCR protocol. In the paper's pipeline: Reads whose average quality score was below 30 were removed, and the reads that remained were processed with IMSEQ. Clonotypes were defined by Vbeta gene, Jbeta gene and CDR3 amino acid sequence. Repertoire overlap between populations was quantified with the Morisita-Horn index computed on the top 100 expanded clones. Clonal diversity was assessed with Rényi diversity profiles calculated on the top 100 expanded clones. After the reads were reprocessed by TCRdb, one entry was made per CDR3 protein sequence, with no DNA. The V and J calls were not made by the authors but by TCRdb's processing. The table kept for this sample lists several thousand distinct CDR3 sequences. The top ten clonotypes cover less than 6.5% of the sample.

Comment on this clonotype: The clone's antigen remains unknown.

The sample comprised memory CD4+ T cells from blood. This sequence was found in a human donor in good health. The chain is assembled from TRBV20-1 and TRBJ1-4. The CDR3 protein: CSAGPTTNEKLFF.